One and the same sample provided the 24 T cell receptor beta chains below, sequenced in a study of blood T cell repertoires in COVID-19. Using immunoSEQ multiplex PCR, the repertoire was profiled, and TCRdb retains in-frame clones only, with some absent. Here the sample spans about 150,000 clones, around 90% being singletons. Sequenced sample: peripheral blood. These receptors were obtained from a human donor with COVID-19, enrolled during active disease. The donor label of this sample is uncertain.

The chain has TRBV5-4 and TRBJ1-1; 11 nucleotides agree with TRBD1. Germline trimming cut 4 bases from V and 1 base from J; bases unmatched to any gene: 3. The CDR3 covers 15 residues. Germline V CDR1 and CDR2: SGHNT, YYREEE (reference sequence). The chain's CDR3 is CASSGGQGGNTEAFF. The CDR3 region has the DNA TGTGCCAGCAGCGGGGGACAGGGGGGGAACACTGAAGCTTTCTTT.

This chain connects TRBV6-6 to TRBJ2-7, with D unresolved. V lost 2 bases, J lost 4 bases, and 6 bases lay in between. The V gene's germline CDR1 is MNHNY and CDR2 SVGAGI (reference sequence). The CDR3 is 12 amino acids. The CDR3 spells CASSYGPYEQYF. The CDR3 coding sequence is TGTGCCAGCAGTTACGGCCCGTACGAGCAGTACTTC.

The chain has TRBV4-1 and TRBJ2-2; D may be TRBD1 (5 bases). The V end was cut by 2 bases, the J end by 5 bases, with 6 bases between. Germline lookup yields CDR1 MGHRA and CDR2 YSYEKL. The CDR3 has 13 amino acids. The CDR3: CASSQSGTGELFF. The CDR3 nucleotides read TGCGCCAGCAGCCAATCAGGGACCGGGGAGCTGTTTTTT.

The rearrangement uses TRBV27 and TRBJ2-1; TRBD2 matches 7 bases. CDR3 length: 15 residues. Germline V lookup: CDR1 MNHEY, CDR2 SMNVEV (reference sequence). Germline trimming cut 6 bases from V and 0 bases from J; bases unmatched to any gene: 5. CDR3 DNA sequence: TGTGCCAGCAGGTACGCTAGCGGCTCCTACAATGAGCAGTTCTTC. This encodes CASRYASGSYNEQFF.

This clone was detected only a few times. V usage is TRBV19 and J usage is TRBJ1-2, with a tentative D call TRBD1 (5 bases). The CDR3 is 14 amino acids. Germline CDR1 and CDR2: LNHDA and SQIVND (reference sequence). V lost 3 bases and J lost 2, with 10 bases in between. The CDR3 DNA is TGTGCCAGTAGTATCGATCGGGGGAACTATGGCTACACCTTC. Translating gives CASSIDRGNYGYTF.

This clone was detected only a few times. This rearrangement joins TRBV4-2 to TRBJ1-2; weak D call: TRBD1 (6 bases). Deletions cut 4 bases from V and 3 bases from J, with 15 bases between. Germline V lookup: CDR1 LGHNA, CDR2 YNFKEQ. The CDR3 is made up of 15 amino acids. Here the CDR3 reads CASSPREGVYYGYTF. Written as DNA, the CDR3 is TGTGCCAGCAGCCCACGAGAGGGGGTATACTATGGCTACACCTTC.

V gene TRBV6-6 combines with J gene TRBJ2-1; no clear D. This CDR3 has 12 residues. Germline-derived CDR1 and CDR2 are MNHNY and SVGAGI (reference sequence). Trimming removed 7 bases from V and 9 bases from J, with 13 bases in between. CDR3 in amino acids: CASTPGLGEQFF. The CDR3 DNA follows: TGTGCCAGCACCCCCGGGTTGGGTGAGCAGTTCTTC.

This clone was recorded once. The V gene is TRBV25-1, the J gene TRBJ1-1; D gene ambiguous. This CDR3 has 11 residues. The V gene's germline CDR1 is MGHDK and CDR2 SYGVNS. V lost 3 bases and J 6 bases, leaving 5 bases between the germline ends. CDR3 protein: CASSDQAEAFF. As DNA, the CDR3 is TGTGCCAGCAGTGACCAGGCTGAAGCTTTCTTT.

The chain uses TRBV5-1 and TRBJ1-5; a weak D match, TRBD1 (6 bases). CDR3 length: 17 amino acids. The germline V gene has CDR1 SGHRS and CDR2 YFSETQ. The germline V and J ends were trimmed by 0 bases and 4 bases, with 17 bases remaining between them. This CDR3 reads CASSLDIVRTANQPQHF. In DNA, the CDR3 is TGCGCCAGCAGCTTGGATATAGTCCGGACAGCGAATCAGCCCCAGCATTTT.

J is TRBJ2-5 and V is TRBV4-1; 11 nucleotides match TRBD2. V dropped 0 bases and J dropped 3; count of bases not matched to a gene: 3. From germline, CDR1 is MGHRA and CDR2 YSYEKL. CDR3 size: 16 residues. The CDR3 sequence is CASSQDLAGGEETQYF. The CDR3 DNA follows: TGCGCCAGCAGCCAAGATCTAGCGGGGGGTGAAGAGACCCAGTACTTC.

This chain joins TRBV27 and TRBJ2-7, with 8 bases matching TRBD2. With V trimmed by 4 bases and J by 0 bases, 5 bases remained unmatched. The CDR3 consists of 15 residues. Germline V lookup: CDR1 MNHEY, CDR2 SMNVEV (reference sequence). The CDR3 DNA reads as TGTGCCAGCAGTTCACGGAGCGGGAGCTCCTACGAGCAGTACTTC. Protein: CASSSRSGSSYEQYF.

The chain links TRBV28 to TRBJ1-1; D not resolved. Trimming removed 6 bases from V and 0 bases from J, with 8 bases in between. From germline, CDR1 is MDHEN and CDR2 SYDVKM. CDR3 length: 13 residues. CDR3 DNA: TGTGCCAGCAGCACAGCTTTGAACACTGAAGCTTTCTTT. This gives the protein CASSTALNTEAFF. The variable domain in full, with the rest retrieved from reference TRBV28 and TRBJ1-1, is DVKVTQSSRYLVKRTGEKVFLECVQDMDHENMFWYRQDPGLGLRLIYFSYDVKMKEKGDIPEGYSVSREKKERFSLILESASTNQTSMYLCASSTALNTEAFFGQGTRLTVV.

This sequence joins TRBV20-1 and TRBJ1-1, with TRBD1 matching 8 bases. The germline V gene has CDR1 DFQATT and CDR2 SNEGSKA (reference sequence). Germline trimming cut 3 bases from V and 3 bases from J; bases unmatched to any gene: 12. This CDR3 contains 16 residues. The DNA for the CDR3 is TGCAGTGCTAGTAGGGGAGGACAGGGTGGAGACACTGAAGCTTTCTTT. Its protein product is CSASRGGQGGDTEAFF.

The rearrangement uses TRBV10-3 and TRBJ1-2, with 9 nucleotides matching TRBD1. The CDR3 consists of 15 residues. Germline assignment: CDR1 ENHRY and CDR2 SYGVKD. V shed 3 bases and J 8 bases; nucleotides not matched to a gene: 10. This CDR3 reads CAISESQGAQYGYTF. DNA for the CDR3: TGTGCCATCAGTGAATCACAGGGGGCGCAATACGGCTACACCTTC.

This sequence joins TRBV7-8 and TRBJ2-1; TRBD2 matches at 10 bases. After removal of 2 bases from V and 5 bases from J, the junction contained 12 bases not matched to a gene. Looked up from germline, CDR1 is SGHVS and CDR2 is FQNEAQ. CDR3 length equals 18 residues. CDR3 DNA sequence: TGTGCCAGCAGCTTACGGGGGCCTAGCGGGAGATATGACAATGAGCAGTTCTTC. It codes for CASSLRGPSGRYDNEQFF.

This chain connects TRBV2 to TRBJ2-5, with 14 bases that match TRBD2. The CDR3 length is 15 residues. The ends lost 7 bases at V and 4 bases at J; junction bases unmatched: 5. Looked up from germline, CDR1 is SNHLY and CDR2 is FYNNEI. CDR3 DNA sequence: TGTGCCAGCACACGGACTAGCGGGGGGAGAGAGACCCAGTACTTC. The encoded protein is CASTRTSGGRETQYF.

This chain joins TRBV21-1 and TRBJ1-5. TRBV21-1 corresponds to a pseudogene. The CDR3 length is 14 residues. The CDR3 region is CAPFLGGKSQPQHF. For the CDR3, the DNA is TGTGCCCCTTTTCTGGGAGGAAAAAGCCAGCCCCAGCATTTT.

The V gene is TRBV5-4, the J gene TRBJ1-2; 7 bases fit TRBD1. This CDR3 spans 14 amino acids. Germline trimming cut 4 bases from V and 0 bases from J; bases unmatched to any gene: 3. CDR1 and CDR2 (germline): SGHNT, YYREEE (reference sequence). The CDR3 is CASSEQGANYGYTF. DNA of the CDR3: TGTGCCAGCAGCGAGCAGGGGGCTAACTATGGCTACACCTTC.

The chain employs TRBV6-5 and TRBJ1-1, with D perhaps TRBD1 (5 bases). The CDR3 loop spans 14 amino acids. Germline V gene lookup returns CDR1 MNHEY and CDR2 SVGAGI. The V gene lost 5 bases and the J gene lost 1 base, with 11 bases spanning the gap. The CDR3 loop is CASSPPTGNTEAFF. In DNA, the CDR3 is TGTGCCAGCAGTCCACCAACAGGGAACACTGAAGCTTTCTTT.

The chain has TRBV12-5 and TRBJ1-1, with a tentative D call TRBD1 (6 bases). The germline V gene encodes CDR1 LGHNT and CDR2 FRNRAP. Deletions cut 1 base from V and 5 bases from J, with 8 bases between. This CDR3 has 13 residues. The CDR3 protein is CASGLGGHTEAFF. CDR3 DNA sequence: TGTGCTAGTGGTTTGGGGGGGCATACTGAAGCTTTCTTT. Full variable domain (outside the CDR3, taken from reference TRBV12-5 and TRBJ1-1): DARVTQTPRHKVTEMGQEVTMRCQPILGHNTVFWYRQTMMQGLELLAYFRNRAPLDDSGMPKDRFSAEMPDATLATLKIQPSEPRDSAVYFCASGLGGHTEAFFGQGTRLTVV.

This clone has a handful of counts. This chain links TRBV13 with TRBJ1-1; unclear D gene. Germline CDR1 reads PRHDT; CDR2 reads FYEKMQ (reference sequence). The V and J ends lost 2 bases and 1 base respectively, with 14 bases between them. This CDR3 spans 16 amino acids. CDR3 sequence reads: CASSLSLLRGNTEAFF. The CDR3 region has the DNA TGTGCCAGCAGCTTATCGCTCCTAAGAGGGAACACTGAAGCTTTCTTT.

This chain links TRBV10-3 with TRBJ2-2; 9 bases fit TRBD2. The CDR3 has 16 residues. Trimming took 6 bases from V and 0 from J; bases not matched to a gene: 5. Per the germline V gene, CDR1 is ENHRY and CDR2 is SYGVKD. CDR3 nucleotide sequence: TGTGCCATCAGCGTAGCGGGGGCCGCGAACACCGGGGAGCTGTTTTTT. As protein: CAISVAGAANTGELFF.

This clone was detected only once. The chain links TRBV6-5 to TRBJ2-7, with D perhaps matching TRBD2 (6 bases). The CDR3 is made up of 16 amino acids. Germline V CDR1 and CDR2: MNHEY, SVGAGI. V gave up 0 bases and J gave up 2 bases, with 14 bases separating them. CDR3 coding DNA: TGTGCCAGCAGTTACTCCCAGTTAGGCGGGGCCTACGAGCAGTACTTC. Translating it yields CASSYSQLGGAYEQYF.

This clone was counted between two and nine times. The rearrangement joins TRBV7-9 to TRBJ2-2; 7 bases map to TRBD1. Germline CDR1 reads SEHNR; CDR2 reads FQNEAQ (reference sequence). Trimming took 5 bases from V and 2 from J; bases not matched to a gene: 11. The CDR3 covers 17 residues. The CDR3 DNA reads TGTGCCAGCAGCCCCTCCTTTGGACAGGCCAACACCGGGGAGCTGTTTTTT. Its translation is CASSPSFGQANTGELFF.